This entry lists 16 T cell receptor beta chains sequenced from one sample in a study of identical twins. TCRdb recomputed calls from the 5' RACE reads with MiXCR, one row per CDR3 protein. The sample consists of 1.5 million or so distinct CDR3 sequences, less than 40% of them appearing once. The source material was cord blood. These receptors were obtained from a newborn girl in good health.

Notes on this clonotype: The conserved phenylalanine or tryptophan is not found at the CDR3 terminus, so this likely reflects a read error. The CDR3 DNA reads TGCGCCAGCAGTGGGGGGACCGACAATGAGCAGTTCTTA. Translating it yields CASSGGTDNEQFL. The chain employs TRBV10-1 and TRBJ2-1; D possibly matches TRBD1 or TRBD2 (5 bases each). Per germline, CDR1 WNHNN and CDR2 SYGVQD (reference sequence). The CDR3 sequence is 13 residues long. V gave up 4 bases and J gave up 5 bases, with 9 bases separating them.

The chain uses TRBV12-3 or TRBV12-4 and TRBJ2-3; no definite D call. The CDR3 runs 14 residues. Trimming stripped 2 bases from V and 15 bases from J, with 21 bases between. The CDR3: CASSLQVATDMQYF. The DNA for the CDR3 is TGTGCCAGCAGTTTACAGGTGGCAACAGATATGCAATATTTT.

This clonotype has only a few counts. The chain links TRBV7-9 to TRBJ1-1; no definite D call. This CDR3 spans 17 amino acids. V lost 2 bases to trimming and J lost 0 bases, with 16 bases between them. Germline V CDR1 and CDR2: SEHNR, FQNEAQ (reference sequence). The CDR3 DNA reads TGTGCCAGCAGCTTATCCCAAGTGAGACATTTGAACACTGAAGCTTTCTTT. Its protein is CASSLSQVRHLNTEAFF.

The rearrangement joins TRBV28 to TRBJ2-2, with D possibly TRBD2 on 6 matching bases. With 3 bases removed from V and 6 bases from J, the gap between germline ends came to 14 bases. The germline CDR1 and CDR2 sequences are MDHEN and SYDVKM. The CDR3 is made up of 15 amino acids. The CDR3 region has the DNA TGTGCCAGCAGTTTTCTGGGGGAGGACGCCGGGGAGCTGTTTTTT. The encoded protein is CASSFLGEDAGELFF.

The V call is TRBV6-1, the J call TRBJ2-2; D uncertain. The CDR3 is made up of 15 amino acids. The V and J ends lost 4 bases and 0 bases respectively, with 9 bases between them. Germline CDR1 and CDR2: MNHNS and SASEGT. CDR3 bases: TGTGCCAGCAGTGCGCGTATCGCGAACACCGGGGAGCTGTTTTTT. It translates to CASSARIANTGELFF.

The chain uses TRBV5-1 and TRBJ2-5; no clear D gene. V lost 0 bases and J 1 base, leaving 7 bases between the germline ends. The CDR3 consists of 14 residues. The V gene's germline CDR1 is SGHRS and CDR2 YFSETQ. The CDR3 here is CASSLAPAQETQYF. The CDR3 DNA follows: TGCGCCAGCAGCTTGGCCCCAGCCCAAGAGACCCAGTACTTC.

V and J are TRBV10-3 and TRBJ2-2; 10 bases match TRBD2. The CDR3 loop spans 17 amino acids. Germline V gives CDR1 ENHRY, CDR2 SYGVKD. Trimming removed 4 bases from V and 1 base from J; junction bases left unmatched: 6. CDR3 in amino acids: CAISGPSSGGNTGELFF. CDR3 nucleotide sequence: TGTGCCATCAGTGGGCCTTCTAGCGGGGGGAACACCGGGGAGCTGTTTTTT.

The gene calls are TRBV6-6 and TRBJ2-7, with 7 bases fitting TRBD1. J was trimmed by 1 base and V by 8 bases; bases with no gene match: 11. Germline assignment: CDR1 MNHNY and CDR2 SVGAGI (reference sequence). This CDR3 comprises 15 residues. CDR3 protein: CASGQTTDRSYEQYF. CDR3 DNA: TGTGCCAGCGGCCAAACCACGGACAGGTCCTACGAGCAGTACTTC.

CDR3 protein: CASSKGSLAGGQETQYF. Written as DNA, the CDR3 is TGTGCCAGCAGCAAAGGATCCCTAGCGGGGGGCCAAGAGACCCAGTACTTC. The genes are TRBV21-1 and TRBJ2-5; the D call of TRBD2 is as the table states it, not checked on the DNA. TRBV21-1 is a known pseudogene. This CDR3 region has 17 residues.

This clonotype was observed a handful of times. V usage is TRBV12-3 or TRBV12-4 and J usage is TRBJ1-5; 7 nucleotides align to TRBD1. The V segment lost 6 bases and the J segment 2 bases; nucleotides outside the gene matches: 10. This CDR3 comprises 16 residues. The CDR3 DNA reads TGTGCCAGCAGCCCAGGGGGTACAGGGGGCAATCAGCCCCAGCATTTT. Translating gives CASSPGGTGGNQPQHF.

This clonotype was found many times. The rearrangement uses TRBV28 and TRBJ2-7, with D possibly TRBD1 on 6 matching bases. V lost 5 bases to trimming and J lost 2 bases, with 13 bases between them. Per germline, CDR1 MDHEN and CDR2 SYDVKM. This CDR3 spans 14 amino acids. DNA of the CDR3: TGTGCCAGCAGTACTCCCGGGACAACCTACGAGCAGTACTTC. Translation: CASSTPGTTYEQYF.

About this clonotype itself: At one of its ends the junction is not consistent with the germline gene, which may arise from a read error. The V gene is TRBV25-1, the J gene TRBJ2-3; 10 nucleotides align to TRBD2. Germline CDR1 and CDR2: MGHDK and SYGVNS. The CDR3 is 16 amino acids. In DNA form, the CDR3 reads TGTGCCAGCAGTGAATTCGGGCTAGCGGGAGAGGGTACGCGGTATTTT. Protein product: CASSEFGLAGEGTRYF. The full variable domain, its missing parts supplied by reference TRBV25-1 and TRBJ2-3, is EADIYQTPRYLVIGTGKKITLECSQTMGHDKMYWYQQDPGMELHLIHYSYGVNSTEKGDLSSESTVSRIRTEHFPLTLESARPSHTSQYLCASSEFGLAGEGTRYFGPGTRLTVL.

This sequence joins TRBV20-1 and TRBJ1-4, with D possibly TRBD1 on 6 matching bases. Germline values: CDR1 DFQATT, CDR2 SNEGSKA (reference sequence). The CDR3 length is 13 residues. Trimming removed 0 bases at V and 11 bases at J, with 13 bases between. CDR3 DNA sequence: TGCAGTGCTAGAGATCGGGAAGGGGGGAAACTGTTTTTT. Translated, it gives CSARDREGGKLFF.

CDR3 region: CASVLRAPYGYTF. DNA of the CDR3: TGTGCCAGCGTATTGAGGGCCCCCTATGGCTACACCTTC. V usage is TRBV12-3 or TRBV12-4 and J usage is TRBJ1-2; D gene ambiguous. The CDR3 has 13 residues. Trimming took off 8 bases at V and 4 bases at J, with 14 bases between the two ends.

The CDR3 reads CSVLSGEKLFF. Written as DNA, the CDR3 is TGCAGTGTCCTTTCGGGAGAAAAACTGTTTTTT. The chain carries TRBV20-1 and TRBJ1-4; no clear D. Germline CDR1 and CDR2: DFQATT and SNEGSKA (reference sequence). The V and J ends lost 7 bases and 8 bases respectively, with 11 bases between them. The CDR3 is 11 residues long.

The chain links TRBV12-3 or TRBV12-4 to TRBJ2-1; D gene ambiguous. This CDR3 has 15 residues. The ends were cut back, 3 bases at V and 2 bases at J, with 11 bases in the middle. The CDR3 nucleotides are TGTGCCAGCAGTTTCGACGGTCCGGCCTACAATGAGCAGTTCTTC. The encoded protein is CASSFDGPAYNEQFF.